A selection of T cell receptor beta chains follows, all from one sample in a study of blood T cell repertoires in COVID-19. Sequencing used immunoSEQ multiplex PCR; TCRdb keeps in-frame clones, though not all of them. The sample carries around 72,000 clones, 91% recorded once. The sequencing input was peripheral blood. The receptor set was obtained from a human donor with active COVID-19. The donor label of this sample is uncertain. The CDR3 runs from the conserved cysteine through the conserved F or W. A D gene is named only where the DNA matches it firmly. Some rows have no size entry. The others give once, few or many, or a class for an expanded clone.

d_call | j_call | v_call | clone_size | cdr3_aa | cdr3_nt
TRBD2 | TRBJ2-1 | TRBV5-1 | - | CASSLVLAGDHEQFF | TGCGCCAGCAGCTTGGTTCTAGCGGGAGACCATGAGCAGTTCTTC
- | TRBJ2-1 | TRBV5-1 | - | CASSLSRYNEQFF | TGCGCCAGCAGCTTGAGCCGATACAATGAGCAGTTCTTC
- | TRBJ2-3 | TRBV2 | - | CASSEQGGATDTQYF | TGTGCCAGCAGTGAGCAGGGAGGAGCTACAGATACGCAGTATTTT
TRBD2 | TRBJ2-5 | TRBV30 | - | CAWSVRGGETQYF | TGTGCCTGGAGTGTCCGGGGGGGGGAGACCCAGTACTTC
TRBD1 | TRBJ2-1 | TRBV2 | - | CASSTDRGNEQFF | TGTGCCAGCAGTACCGACAGGGGCAATGAGCAGTTCTTC
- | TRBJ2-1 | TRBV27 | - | CASSVQGDGANEQFF | TGTGCCAGCAGTGTACAGGGAGACGGTGCAAATGAGCAGTTCTTC
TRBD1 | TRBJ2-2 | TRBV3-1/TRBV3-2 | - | CASSSRQGIGELFF | TGTGCCAGCAGTTCGAGACAGGGAATTGGGGAGCTGTTTTTT
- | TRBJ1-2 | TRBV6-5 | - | CASIQGFGYTF | TGTGCCAGCATCCAGGGCTTCGGCTACACCTTC
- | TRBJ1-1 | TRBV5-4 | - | CASSPDMNTEAFF | TGTGCCAGCAGCCCGGACATGAACACTGAAGCTTTCTTT
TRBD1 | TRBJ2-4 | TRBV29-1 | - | CSAWDSKNIQYF | TGCAGCGCTTGGGACAGCAAAAACATTCAGTACTTC
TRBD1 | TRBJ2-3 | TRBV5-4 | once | CASRRQGARTDTQYF | TGTGCCAGCAGGCGACAGGGGGCGAGGACAGATACGCAGTATTTT
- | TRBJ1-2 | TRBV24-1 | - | CATSDLDLAYGYTF | TGTGCCACCAGTGATTTGGACTTGGCCTATGGCTACACCTTC
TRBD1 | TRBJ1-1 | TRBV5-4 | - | CASSVAQGAYTEAFF | TGTGCCAGCAGCGTAGCGCAGGGGGCTTACACTGAAGCTTTCTTT
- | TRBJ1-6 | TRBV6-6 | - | CASSYVWTRDNSPLHF | TGTGCCAGCAGTTACGTCTGGACAAGGGATAATTCACCCCTCCACTTT
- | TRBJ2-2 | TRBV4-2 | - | CASSQDRGGGRELFF | TGTGCCAGCAGCCAAGACAGGGGTGGGGGCCGGGAGCTGTTTTTT
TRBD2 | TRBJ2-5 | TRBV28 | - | CASSLPPGLAEETQYF | TGTGCCAGCAGTTTACCCCCGGGACTAGCGGAAGAGACCCAGTACTTC
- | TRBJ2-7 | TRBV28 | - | CASSPPYYEQYF | TGTGCCAGCAGTCCCCCGTACTACGAGCAGTACTTC
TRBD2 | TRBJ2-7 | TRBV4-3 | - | CASSQVPPGSGIGEQYF | TGCGCCAGCAGCCAAGTCCCTCCAGGGAGCGGGATTGGAGAGCAGTACTTC
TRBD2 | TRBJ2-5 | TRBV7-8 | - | CASSEGLAQETQYF | TGTGCCAGCAGCGAAGGACTAGCGCAAGAGACCCAGTACTTC
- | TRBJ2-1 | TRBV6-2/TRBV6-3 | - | CASSLTRFDEQFF | TGTGCCAGCAGTCTAACTAGGTTCGATGAGCAGTTCTTC
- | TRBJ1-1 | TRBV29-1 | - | CSAIVAGIAFF | TGCAGCGCCATAGTAGCGGGGATTGCTTTCTTT
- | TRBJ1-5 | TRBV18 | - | CASSPTTGLGQPQHF | TGTGCCAGCTCACCAACAACAGGGTTGGGTCAGCCCCAGCATTTT
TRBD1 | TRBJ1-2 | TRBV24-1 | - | CATSDPGQGAYYGYTF | TGTGCCACCAGTGACCCGGGACAGGGGGCCTACTATGGCTACACCTTC
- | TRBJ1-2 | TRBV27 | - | CASSRSPNTYGYTF | TGTGCCAGCTCTCGGAGTCCTAATACCTATGGCTACACCTTC
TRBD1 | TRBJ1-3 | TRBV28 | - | CASSRGQRTGNTIYF | TGTGCCAGCAGTCGGGGACAGCGGACAGGAAACACCATATATTTT
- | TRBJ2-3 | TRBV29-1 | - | CSVASVPTDTQYF | TGCAGCGTTGCTTCGGTCCCCACAGATACGCAGTATTTT
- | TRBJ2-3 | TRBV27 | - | CASSSRGAAQDTQYF | TGTGCCAGCAGTTCCCGGGGAGCGGCGCAAGATACGCAGTATTTT
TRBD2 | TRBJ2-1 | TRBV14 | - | CASSQSPGLARYNEQFF | TGTGCCAGCAGCCAATCTCCGGGACTAGCGAGATACAATGAGCAGTTCTTC
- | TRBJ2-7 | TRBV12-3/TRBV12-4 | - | CASSFTGYEQYF | TGTGCCAGCAGTTTTACTGGCTACGAGCAGTACTTC
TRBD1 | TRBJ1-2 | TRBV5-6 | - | CASSLGQGNYGYTF | TGTGCCAGCAGCTTGGGACAGGGTAACTATGGCTACACCTTC
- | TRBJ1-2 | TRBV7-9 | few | CASSPTGRDGYTF | TGTGCCAGCAGCCCCACGGGTCGGGATGGCTACACCTTC
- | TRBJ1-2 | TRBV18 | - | CASSSGRDYGYTF | TGTGCCAGCTCCTCCGGGCGGGACTATGGCTACACCTTC
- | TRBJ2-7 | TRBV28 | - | CASTNSYEQYF | TGTGCCAGCACTAACTCCTACGAGCAGTACTTC
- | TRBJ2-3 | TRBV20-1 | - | CSATKGDTQYF | TGCAGTGCTACCAAGGGGGATACGCAGTATTTT
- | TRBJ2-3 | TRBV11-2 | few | CASSLAGADTQYF | TGTGCCAGCAGCTTAGCGGGTGCAGATACGCAGTATTTT
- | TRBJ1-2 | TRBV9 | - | CASSVEWRAANYGYTF | TGTGCCAGCAGCGTAGAGTGGAGAGCAGCTAACTATGGCTACACCTTC
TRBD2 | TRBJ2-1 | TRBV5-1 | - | CASSLQLAKGHNEQFF | TGCGCCAGCAGCTTGCAACTAGCGAAAGGACACAATGAGCAGTTCTTC
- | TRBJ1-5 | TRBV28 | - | CASSLGQYSNQPQHF | TGTGCCAGCAGTCTAGGACAGTATAGCAATCAGCCCCAGCATTTT
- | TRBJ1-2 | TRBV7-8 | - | CASSHSGGNGYTF | TGTGCCAGCAGCCATAGCGGGGGGAATGGCTACACCTTC
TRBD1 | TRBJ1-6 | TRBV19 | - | CASSRGGQSSYNSPLHF | TGTGCCAGTAGTCGAGGGGGACAGAGCTCCTATAATTCACCCCTCCACTTT
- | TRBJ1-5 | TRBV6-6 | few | CASSGDPRQPQHF | TGTGCCAGCAGTGGCGACCCTAGGCAGCCCCAGCATTTT
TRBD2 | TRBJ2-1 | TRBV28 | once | CASSARGGGGYNEQFF | TGTGCCAGCAGTGCCCGGGGGGGCGGGGGCTACAATGAGCAGTTCTTC
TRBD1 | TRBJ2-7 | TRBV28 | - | CASSFLDRADLSYEQYF | TGTGCCAGCAGTTTTTTGGACAGGGCCGACCTTTCCTACGAGCAGTACTTC
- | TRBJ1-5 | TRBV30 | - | CAWSVREGQPQHF | TGTGCCTGGAGTGTACGGGAGGGCCAGCCCCAGCATTTT
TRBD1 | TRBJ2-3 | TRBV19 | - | CASSDQGATDTQYF | TGTGCCAGTAGTGACCAGGGGGCAACAGATACGCAGTATTTT